This T cell receptor beta chain came from a study of cytomegalovirus exposure and HLA in healthy donors (dated by TCRdb to the late 2010s). About the full investigation: According to a later analysis, the 120 or so validation repertoires were produced on the same platform as the approximately 600 repertoires of the first cohort. The study aimed to test whether signatures of past pathogen exposure could be identified by cataloging public T cell receptors. Along with the approximately 700-subject first cohort, a separate validation cohort of over a hundred different subjects was used. To predict cytomegalovirus infection status, the study combined high-throughput TCR immunosequencing, statistical association of individual TCRs with disease status, and machine learning.

The library was built by means of the immunoSEQ multiplex PCR assay. Under the source paper's analysis protocol: A statistical classification framework was built to diagnose cytomegalovirus status from the catalog of TCR beta chain sequences. This immuneACCESS table, as held by TCRdb, lists in-frame sequences with V and J called but not all clones. Of the missing ones, under half trace to an unresolved V gene in checked studies; the others have no known cause. For V, J and clone size, that table is used; D and trimming come from the DNA. The sample data list tens of thousands of clones, and around 94% of these were observed just once. The top ten hold roughly 0.63% of the sample. Notes on this clone: What antigen it recognizes has not been identified. No clone much larger than this one lies a single base away; base qualities are absent.

Separate from the approximately 690-subject first cohort, the validation cohort of more than 90 subjects was the group to which the donors belonged. Overall study results and their limits: The study listed 164 TCR beta chains as associated with cytomegalovirus. According to the authors, the approach could potentially be generalized to other disease states and immunological phenotypes. The classifier was reported to diagnose cytomegalovirus status with high specificity and sensitivity in both the original cohort and the validation cohort. While some public TCRs were present in many individuals, most TCR sequences turned up only very rarely across donors. A few of the identified cytomegalovirus-associated TCR beta chains were confirmed in vitro to be specific for cytomegalovirus antigens. Of the cluster scores, 85% to 95% were above 0 in a later analysis, which found that TCRs clustered in the first cohort also tended to co-occur in the 95 to 150 validation repertoires. All 130 or so repertoires were used to score co-occurrence in the validation cohort in a later analysis, because that analysis had no HLA typing for the cohort.

The sequence was collected from a woman between 18 and 29 years old in good health and CMV-seronegative. The specimen sequenced was PBMCs.

The bases are TGTGCCAGCAGCGTAGGACAGGGGGTTTATGGCTACACCTTC. Translation gives CASSVGQGVYGYTF. In this chain, TRBV9 is recombined with TRBJ1-2; TRBD1 matches 9 bases in the middle. Reading the germline V gene gives CDR1 SGDLS and CDR2 YYNGEE. From cysteine to phenylalanine, the CDR3 is 14 amino acids long. The entry retains the CDR3 DNA only, 42 bases that are in frame from base 1. Trimming takes 0 bases off V and 5 bases off J; junction bases not matched to a gene: 2.